A selection of T cell receptor beta chains follows, all from one sample in a study of T cell repertoires in cytomegalovirus infection. TCRdb reprocessed the reads with MiXCR, giving one entry per CDR3 protein. The repertoire holds around 110,000 distinct CDR3 sequences, with roughly a tenth as singletons. Their antigen targets remain unknown. Sequencing was done on a sample of PBMCs, sequenced either directly or after in vitro stimulation (not recorded which). These receptors came from a human donor in good health (CMV status not recorded). Some clones in this sample may be carry-over from other donors' samples. CDR3s include the opening cysteine and the closing phenylalanine or tryptophan. The D gene is left open where the match is weak. The listing skips clone size in some rows; elsewhere it reads once, few, many or a size class.

J,D,size,V,DNA,CDR3
TRBJ2-3,TRBD2,many,TRBV12-3/TRBV12-4,TGTGCCAGCAGTGAAGCGGGAGGATCAGATACGCAGTATTTT,CASSEAGGSDTQYF
TRBJ2-7,.,.,TRBV15,TGTGCCACCAGCAGAGGTGACAGCACCTACGAGCAGTACTTC,CATSRGDSTYEQYF
TRBJ2-3,.,.,TRBV12-3/TRBV12-4,TGTGCCAGCAGTTTTGAGGTTGGAACAGATACGCAGTATTTT,CASSFEVGTDTQYF
TRBJ2-2,.,many,TRBV12-3/TRBV12-4,TGTGCCAGCAGTTCAAGTACAGGGACCGGGGAGCTGTTTTTT,CASSSSTGTGELFF
TRBJ2-7,.,.,TRBV6-1,TGTGCCAGCAGAAGAAGGACATTCTACGAGCAGTACTTC,CASRRRTFYEQYF
TRBJ2-7,TRBD2,many,TRBV28,TGTGCCAGCAGCCCGGGACTAGCGTGGGAGCAGTACTTC,CASSPGLAWEQYF
TRBJ1-2,TRBD1,.,TRBV28,TGTGCCAGCAGCCTATGGGGACAGGTCTATGGCTACACCTTC,CASSLWGQVYGYTF
TRBJ2-3,.,few,TRBV5-1,TGCGCCAGCAGAGCGGGACACGGCACAGATACGCAGTATTTT,CASRAGHGTDTQYF
TRBJ2-1,TRBD2,.,TRBV28,TGTGCCAGTAATAGCGGGAGCTCCTACAATGAGCAGTTCTTC,CASNSGSSYNEQFF
TRBJ1-4,.,.,TRBV19,TGTGCCAGTAGTAAGGGGATCGCAACTAATGAAAAACTGTTTTTT,CASSKGIATNEKLFF
TRBJ2-1,.,many,TRBV29-1,TGCAGCGTTGAACAGTTCAATGAGCAGTTCTTC,CSVEQFNEQFF
TRBJ2-3,.,many,TRBV11-2,TGTGCCAGCAGCTTAGAGGGCGGCTCCACAGATACGCAGTATTTT,CASSLEGGSTDTQYF
TRBJ2-7,.,.,TRBV29-1,TGCAGCGTTGTGGGGGGGGCTACCTACGAGCAGTACTTC,CSVVGGATYEQYF
TRBJ2-7,.,.,TRBV7-9,TGTGCCAGCGCTAGGGTGTGGGACGGCTCCTACGAGCAGTACTTC,CASARVWDGSYEQYF
TRBJ2-3,TRBD2,.,TRBV11-2,TGTGCCAACAGCCATCCCGGCGGGAGGGGAGAGTATTTT,CANSHPGGRGEYF
TRBJ1-4,.,many,TRBV27,TGTGCCAGCAGTTTAAGGCTTAATGAAAAACTGTTTTTT,CASSLRLNEKLFF
TRBJ2-1,.,many,TRBV7-7,TGTGCTAGCAGCCCTAGGTTTGCCCCCAATGAGCAGTTCTTC,CASSPRFAPNEQFF
TRBJ1-5,.,.,TRBV29-1,TGCAGCGCTGGGGCAGTTGATCAGCCCCAGCATTTT,CSAGAVDQPQHF
TRBJ2-3,.,.,TRBV4-1,TGTGCCAGCAGCCTTAGACGGAGGAGCACAGATACGCAGTATTTT,CASSLRRRSTDTQYF
TRBJ1-1,TRBD1,many,TRBV20-1,TGCAGTGCTGGACGTCAGGGGGTGGGGGCCACTGAAGCTTTCTTT,CSAGRQGVGATEAFF
TRBJ1-4,.,many,TRBV4-1,TGCGCCAGCAGCCAAGGGCGCAGGTACGATGAAAAACTGTTTTTT,CASSQGRRYDEKLFF
TRBJ2-1,.,many,TRBV28,TGTGCCAGCAGTTTCTATGGCTCCTACAATGAGCAGTTCTTC,CASSFYGSYNEQFF
TRBJ2-5,.,.,TRBV7-2,TGTGCCAGCAGCTTAGCGACGGTAGAGACCCAGTACTTC,CASSLATVETQYF
TRBJ2-5,TRBD1,.,TRBV9,TGTGCCAGCAGCAACGGACAGGGGCCCCCTCAGACCCAGTACTTC,CASSNGQGPPQTQYF
TRBJ2-1,.,.,TRBV23-1,TGCGCCAGCAGTCAACCCCGGGGTCCCTACAATGAGCAGTTCTTC,CASSQPRGPYNEQFF
TRBJ2-1,.,few,TRBV24-1,TGTGCCACCAGTGATCCTACCCCGGGGCAGGCGGACTACAATGAGCAGTTCTTC,CATSDPTPGQADYNEQFF
TRBJ1-5,.,.,TRBV28,TGTGCCAGCAGTACGCTCTGGGGAGAGAGATCGCAGCCCCAGCATTTT,CASSTLWGERSQPQHF
TRBJ1-5,TRBD1,.,TRBV6-1,TGTGCCAGCACCGGACAGGACAATCAGCCCCAGCATTTT,CASTGQDNQPQHF
TRBJ2-7,.,few,TRBV11-2,TGTGCCAGCAGCTTTGACGCCGCCTACGAGCAGTACTTC,CASSFDAAYEQYF
TRBJ2-7,.,many,TRBV4-1,TGCGCCAGCAGCCACTCCTTAGGCGGGATGGGGTACGAGCAGTACTTC,CASSHSLGGMGYEQYF
TRBJ2-7,.,.,TRBV11-3,TGTGCCAGCAGCTTGACACCCGGGACTTCCGAGCAGTACTTC,CASSLTPGTSEQYF
TRBJ2-7,TRBD2,few,TRBV7-9,TGTGCCAGCAGCCCCGAGGGACTAGTGTACTACGAGCAGTACTTC,CASSPEGLVYYEQYF
TRBJ2-7,.,many,TRBV6-2/TRBV6-3,TGTGCCAGCAGTTACCCACGCGATGGACGCTCCTACGAGCAGTACTTC,CASSYPRDGRSYEQYF
TRBJ1-1,TRBD1,.,TRBV12-3/TRBV12-4,TGTGCCAGCAGTGACAGGGGAGGAAAGACTGAAGCTTTCTTT,CASSDRGGKTEAFF
TRBJ1-1,.,many,TRBV7-2,TGTGCCAGCAGCTTAGATTACAGGGAGAACACTGAAGCTTTCTTT,CASSLDYRENTEAFF
TRBJ1-1,.,few,TRBV7-4,TGTGCCAGCAGCTCACACACGATAAACACTGAAGCTTTCTTT,CASSSHTINTEAFF